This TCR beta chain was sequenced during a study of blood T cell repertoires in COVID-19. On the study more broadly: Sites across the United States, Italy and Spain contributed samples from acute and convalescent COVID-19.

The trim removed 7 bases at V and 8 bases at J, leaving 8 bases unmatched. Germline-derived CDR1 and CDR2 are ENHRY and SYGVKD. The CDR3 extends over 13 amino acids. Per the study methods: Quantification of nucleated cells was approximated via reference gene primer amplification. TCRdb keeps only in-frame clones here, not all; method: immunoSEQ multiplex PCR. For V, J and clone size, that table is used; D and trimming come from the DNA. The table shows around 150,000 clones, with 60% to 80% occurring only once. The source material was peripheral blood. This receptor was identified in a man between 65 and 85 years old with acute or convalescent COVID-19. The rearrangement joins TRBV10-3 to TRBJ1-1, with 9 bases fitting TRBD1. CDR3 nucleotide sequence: TGTGCCATCAACGTCCAGGGACAGGGAGAAGCTTTCTTT. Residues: CAINVQGQGEAFF.